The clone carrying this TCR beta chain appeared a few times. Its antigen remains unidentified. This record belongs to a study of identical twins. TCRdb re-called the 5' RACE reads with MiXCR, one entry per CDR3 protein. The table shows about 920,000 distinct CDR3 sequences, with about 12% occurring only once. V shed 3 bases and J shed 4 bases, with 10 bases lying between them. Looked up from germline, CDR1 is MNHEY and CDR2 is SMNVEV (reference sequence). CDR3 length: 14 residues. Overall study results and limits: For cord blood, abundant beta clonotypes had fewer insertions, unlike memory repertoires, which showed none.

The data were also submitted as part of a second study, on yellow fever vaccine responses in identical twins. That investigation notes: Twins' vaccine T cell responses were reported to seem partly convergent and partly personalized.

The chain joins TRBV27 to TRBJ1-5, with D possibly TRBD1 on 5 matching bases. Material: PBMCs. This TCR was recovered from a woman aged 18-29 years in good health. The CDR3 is CASSFWPGNQPQHF. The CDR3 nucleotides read TGTGCCAGCAGTTTTTGGCCAGGGAATCAGCCCCAGCATTTT.